This T cell receptor (beta chain) was captured in a study of cytomegalovirus exposure and HLA in healthy donors. Study summary: About 85 million unique TCR sequences came from HLA-typed donors in an early release.

General study points: TCR beta V- and J-gene trimming, according to a later analysis, was linked to a missense DCLRE1C variant. No immune exposure information besides CMV serostatus was available. In vitro experiments confirmed that three CMV-associated chains were specific for CMV antigens.

This clone was seen once. Its antigen is as yet unknown. PCR employed 60 Vbeta and 13 Jbeta primers. Libraries were prepared by immunoSEQ multiplex PCR; TCRdb keeps only in-frame clonotypes and omits some of them. The repertoire holds roughly 260,000 clones, with approximately 85% as singletons. Deletions cut 4 bases from V and 3 bases from J, with 13 bases between. Germline loops: CDR1 MDHEN, CDR2 SYDVKM. The CDR3 totals 15 residues. This receptor was obtained from a woman between 35 and 50 years old in good health and CMV-seropositive. Input material: PBMCs. The genes are TRBV28 and TRBJ1-5; possible D gene TRBD1, 5 bases. CDR3 sequence reads: CASSWGGGDNQPQHF. In nucleotides, the CDR3 is TGTGCCAGCAGTTGGGGCGGGGGGGACAATCAGCCCCAGCATTTT.